This passage covers 22 T cell receptor beta chains from one sample sequenced in a study of tumor-infiltrating lymphocytes in primary liver carcinoma. The tissue used was unsorted bulk material of 20-30 mg. RNA and DNA were co-extracted from it with the AllPrep DNA/RNA mini kit. The researchers produced TCR beta cDNA from roughly 500 ng total RNA with a constant-region primer. Three-round nested multiplex PCR performed with slightly modified ARM-PCR produced the TCR beta libraries. Rounds one and two of PCR, each of 10 cycles, were primed with TRBV1-TRBV30 forward primers and a C-beta reverse primer. One entry per CDR3 protein, called by TCRdb with MiXCR from the multiplex PCR reads. The table shows 100,000 or so distinct CDR3 sequences, with around 80% occurring only once. Source material: liver tumor tissue from sampling region 3. Subset meaning: tumor region T3, left-lateral pole. These receptors all stem from a man aged 40-49 years with primary liver carcinoma and hepatitis B virus infection.

This clonotype occurred a few times. A much bigger clone sits one base away, suggesting this may be a read error. The chain joins TRBV7-9 to TRBJ2-1, with TRBD1 as a possible D gene (6 bases). Germline CDR1 SEHNR, CDR2 FQNEAQ (reference sequence). The CDR3 consists of 15 residues. The chain's CDR3 is CASSLTQGMNNEQSF. The CDR3 DNA reads as TGTGCCAGCAGCTTGACCCAGGGGATGAACAATGAGCAGTCCTTC.

The CDR3 here is CASSLQGTVINEQFF. The CDR3 DNA follows: TGTGCCAGCAGCTTACAAGGGACAGTCATTAATGAGCAGTTCTTC. The J gene is TRBJ2-1, the V gene TRBV11-2; 7 bases are shared with TRBD1. The trim removed 2 bases at V and 7 bases at J, leaving 8 bases unmatched. The CDR3 spans 15 residues. CDR1 is SGHAT and CDR2 is FQNNGV in the germline V gene.

This clonotype has only one observation. This rearrangement joins TRBV29-1 to TRBJ1-1, with a possible D match to TRBD1 (5 bases). This CDR3 spans 15 amino acids. V lost 8 bases and J 0 bases, leaving 19 bases between the germline ends. Germline CDR1 is SQVTM and CDR2 is ANQGSEA. The CDR3 nucleotides are TGCAGCCTTCGAAATTGGTGGGGCATGAACACTGAAGCTTTCTTT. Encoded protein: CSLRNWWGMNTEAFF. Full variable domain (missing parts from reference TRBV29-1 and TRBJ1-1): SAVISQKPSRDICQRGTSLTIQCQVDSQVTMMFWYRQQPGQSLTLIATANQGSEATYESGFVIDKFPISRPNLTFSTLTVSNMSPEDSSIYLCSLRNWWGMNTEAFFGQGTRLTVV.

This clonotype has a count of ten or more. V gene TRBV5-1 combines with J gene TRBJ2-3; D is possibly TRBD1 or TRBD2 (5 bases each). CDR1 is SGHRS and CDR2 is YFSETQ in the germline V gene. This CDR3 is 14 amino acids long. V lost 4 bases to trimming and J lost 5 bases, with 14 bases between them. CDR3 bases: TGCGCCAGCAGCCTGATGGGACCCGAAGATACGCAGTATTTT. Translated, it gives CASSLMGPEDTQYF.

On this clonotype: An end of the junction does not agree with germline; a read error may underlie this. The V call is TRBV11-2, the J call TRBJ2-1, with 11 positions matching TRBD2. CDR1 SGHAT and CDR2 FQNNGV come from the germline V gene. The CDR3 contains 15 residues. The CDR3 sequence is CANSSLAGGANERFF. The CDR3 region has the DNA TGTGCCAACAGTTCTCTAGCGGGAGGCGCCAATGAGCGGTTCTTC.

This clonotype has only a few counts. The junction shows a germline mismatch at one end, possibly a read error. This rearrangement joins TRBV29-1 to TRBJ2-5; TRBD1 agrees at 7 bases. CDR3 length: 15 residues. Germline lookup yields CDR1 SQVTM and CDR2 ANQGSEA. For the CDR3, the DNA is TGCGGCGTCCGAGTCCCGGAACAGGGGATTGAGACCCAGTACTTC. Residues: CGVRVPEQGIETQYF.

Worth noting for this clonotype: A read error may be the cause here, since a much bigger clone is one base away. The J gene is TRBJ2-5, the V gene TRBV7-9; 8 bases agree with TRBD1. The CDR3 contains 12 residues. Germline CDR1 SEHNR, CDR2 FQNEAQ (reference sequence). The CDR3 DNA sequence: TGTGTCAGCGGCAGGGGGCTAGAGACCCAGTACTTC. Translated, it gives CVSGRGLETQYF.

This clonotype was counted once. V and J are TRBV6-2 or TRBV6-3 and TRBJ1-2, with D perhaps matching TRBD1 (5 bases). The CDR3 runs to 12 residues. The germline V and J ends were trimmed by 10 bases and 2 bases, with 11 bases remaining between them. Germline CDR1 and CDR2: MNHEY and SVGEGT. DNA for the CDR3: TGTGCCATCACCCGGGACAACTATGGCTACACCTTC. Its translation is CAITRDNYGYTF.

Remarks on this clonotype: One end of the junction fails to match germline, which may point to a read error. The chain couples TRBV29-1 to TRBJ1-1; D might be TRBD1 (5 bases). This CDR3 is 14 amino acids long. Germline CDR1 reads SQVTM; CDR2 reads ANQGSEA. Here the CDR3 reads CSGRRGGDDTEAFF. In DNA, the CDR3 is TGTAGCGGCCGCCGGGGGGGGGACGACACTGAAGCTTTCTTT.

There are many counts of this clonotype. V is TRBV12-3 or TRBV12-4 and J is TRBJ2-2; weak D call: TRBD2 (5 bases). The CDR3 contains 13 residues. Trimming took 4 bases from V and 3 from J, leaving 6 bases between them. The CDR3 is CASSSDYTGELFF. The CDR3 nucleotides are TGTGCCAGCAGTTCGGACTACACCGGGGAGCTGTTTTTT.

This clonotype was detected ten times or more. The genes are TRBV5-1 and TRBJ2-1, with D perhaps matching TRBD2 (6 bases). V lost 0 bases, J lost 4 bases, and 14 bases lay in between. Germline V gene lookup returns CDR1 SGHRS and CDR2 YFSETQ. The CDR3 runs to 16 residues. CDR3 sequence (DNA): TGCGCCAGCAGCTTGGGGGGACTCTCCCAATACAATGAGCAGTTCTTC. Translated, it gives CASSLGGLSQYNEQFF.

Concerning this clonotype: The conserved phenylalanine or tryptophan normally closing the CDR3 is absent here, so this likely arose from a read error. The chain combines TRBV10-2 with TRBJ1-5, with D perhaps TRBD1 (6 bases). The CDR3 loop spans 13 amino acids. Germline CDR1 is WSHSY and CDR2 is SAAADI. CDR3 bases: TGTGCCAGCAGTGTAGGGGGAACGCAGCCCCAGCATTTG. Translation: CASSVGGTQPQHL.

This clonotype was recorded at least ten times. This chain connects TRBV5-5 to TRBJ2-1; 14 bases line up with TRBD2. CDR3 length: 15 amino acids. CDR1 and CDR2 (germline): SGHKS, YYEKEE (reference sequence). The V segment lost 4 bases and the J segment 10 bases; nucleotides outside the gene matches: 7. The CDR3 loop reads CASSGGLAGENEQFF. CDR3 bases: TGTGCCAGCAGCGGGGGACTAGCGGGAGAAAACGAGCAGTTCTTC.

Worth noting for this clonotype: A read error may produce the germline difference seen at one junction end. The V gene is TRBV4-3, the J gene TRBJ2-7, with D unresolved. CDR1 and CDR2 (germline): LGHNA, YSLEER. The CDR3 consists of 13 residues. The CDR3 nucleotides are TGCGCCAGCAGCCTAGAACAGCGCTACGAACAGTACTTC. Amino acids: CASSLEQRYEQYF.

Turning to this clonotype: A read error is possible here, since a much larger clone lies one base away. This CDR3 fails to terminate in the conserved phenylalanine or tryptophan, so it likely reflects a read error. This chain connects TRBV20-1 to TRBJ2-3; D perhaps matches TRBD2 (7 bases). CDR3 length: 13 residues. Per germline, CDR1 DFQATT and CDR2 SNEGSKA (reference sequence). V was clipped by 5 bases and J by 6 bases, with 15 bases between them. The CDR3 reads CSAPHGGLDTQYY. CDR3 DNA sequence: TGCAGTGCTCCCCACGGGGGGCTGGATACGCAGTATTAT.

The sample holds one count of this clonotype. The CDR3 sequence: CANTLGRLRPGPNTEAFF. The CDR3 DNA follows: TGTGCCAACACCTTAGGCCGACTCCGTCCGGGACCGAACACTGAAGCTTTCTTT. V gene TRBV7-9 combines with J gene TRBJ1-1; maybe TRBD1 (5 bases). V lost 10 bases and J 1 base, leaving 28 bases between the germline ends. Germline V gives CDR1 SEHNR, CDR2 FQNEAQ (reference sequence). The CDR3 is made up of 18 amino acids.

V and J are TRBV5-1 and TRBJ2-3, with TRBD2 identical over 10 bases. Germline CDR1 is SGHRS and CDR2 is YFSETQ. The CDR3 totals 15 residues. The junction had 11 bases not matched to a gene; V was cut back by 9 bases and J by 4 bases. The CDR3 sequence: CANRTSGRAADTQYF. The CDR3 DNA sequence: TGCGCCAACAGGACTAGCGGTAGGGCTGCAGATACGCAGTATTTT.

To note about this clonotype: The junction does not match germline at one end; this may be a read error. The chain joins TRBV12-3 or TRBV12-4 to TRBJ1-1; D remains ambiguous. The CDR3 spans 14 residues. The CDR3 nucleotides read TGTGCCAGCAGTTCGGCAGCCAGGAAAACTGAAGCGTTCTTT. Amino acids: CASSSAARKTEAFF.

As concerns this clonotype: The junction and the germline gene differ at one end; a read error may be behind it. This rearrangement joins TRBV6-1 to TRBJ2-1; possibly TRBD2 for D (6 bases). The CDR3 contains 15 residues. Germline V gives CDR1 MNHNS, CDR2 SASEGT. CDR3 sequence reads: CASSEILAASNERFF. DNA of the CDR3: TGTGCCAGCAGTGAAATACTAGCAGCCTCCAATGAGCGGTTCTTC.

About this clonotype: The junction departs from the called germline gene at one end, perhaps through a read error. The chain links TRBV11-1 to TRBJ2-3, with unresolved D. There are 14 residues in the CDR3. Per germline, CDR1 SGHAT and CDR2 FQDESV (reference sequence). CDR3 coding DNA: TGTGCCAGCAGCCCACCCCCTGGAGCAGTTACGCACTATTTT. Protein product: CASSPPPGAVTHYF.

This sequence joins TRBV20-1 and TRBJ1-2, with D possibly TRBD1 on 5 matching bases. The CDR3 length is 14 residues. From germline, CDR1 is DFQATT and CDR2 SNEGSKA (reference sequence). V gave up 0 bases and J gave up 6 bases, with 14 bases separating them. The CDR3 bases are TGCAGTGCTAGAGAGGGGACGATTTTTGATGGCTACACCTTC. Its translation: CSAREGTIFDGYTF.

On this clonotype: Relative to the germline gene, one junction end is altered; a read error may explain this. V and J are TRBV4-2 and TRBJ1-3; D not resolved. CDR3 length: 17 amino acids. Germline loops: CDR1 LGHNA, CDR2 YNFKEQ. The CDR3 bases are TGTGCCAGTAGCCAAGGTCAAGGAGGCGCCTCTGGAAACACCATATATTTT. This codes for CASSQGQGGASGNTIYF.